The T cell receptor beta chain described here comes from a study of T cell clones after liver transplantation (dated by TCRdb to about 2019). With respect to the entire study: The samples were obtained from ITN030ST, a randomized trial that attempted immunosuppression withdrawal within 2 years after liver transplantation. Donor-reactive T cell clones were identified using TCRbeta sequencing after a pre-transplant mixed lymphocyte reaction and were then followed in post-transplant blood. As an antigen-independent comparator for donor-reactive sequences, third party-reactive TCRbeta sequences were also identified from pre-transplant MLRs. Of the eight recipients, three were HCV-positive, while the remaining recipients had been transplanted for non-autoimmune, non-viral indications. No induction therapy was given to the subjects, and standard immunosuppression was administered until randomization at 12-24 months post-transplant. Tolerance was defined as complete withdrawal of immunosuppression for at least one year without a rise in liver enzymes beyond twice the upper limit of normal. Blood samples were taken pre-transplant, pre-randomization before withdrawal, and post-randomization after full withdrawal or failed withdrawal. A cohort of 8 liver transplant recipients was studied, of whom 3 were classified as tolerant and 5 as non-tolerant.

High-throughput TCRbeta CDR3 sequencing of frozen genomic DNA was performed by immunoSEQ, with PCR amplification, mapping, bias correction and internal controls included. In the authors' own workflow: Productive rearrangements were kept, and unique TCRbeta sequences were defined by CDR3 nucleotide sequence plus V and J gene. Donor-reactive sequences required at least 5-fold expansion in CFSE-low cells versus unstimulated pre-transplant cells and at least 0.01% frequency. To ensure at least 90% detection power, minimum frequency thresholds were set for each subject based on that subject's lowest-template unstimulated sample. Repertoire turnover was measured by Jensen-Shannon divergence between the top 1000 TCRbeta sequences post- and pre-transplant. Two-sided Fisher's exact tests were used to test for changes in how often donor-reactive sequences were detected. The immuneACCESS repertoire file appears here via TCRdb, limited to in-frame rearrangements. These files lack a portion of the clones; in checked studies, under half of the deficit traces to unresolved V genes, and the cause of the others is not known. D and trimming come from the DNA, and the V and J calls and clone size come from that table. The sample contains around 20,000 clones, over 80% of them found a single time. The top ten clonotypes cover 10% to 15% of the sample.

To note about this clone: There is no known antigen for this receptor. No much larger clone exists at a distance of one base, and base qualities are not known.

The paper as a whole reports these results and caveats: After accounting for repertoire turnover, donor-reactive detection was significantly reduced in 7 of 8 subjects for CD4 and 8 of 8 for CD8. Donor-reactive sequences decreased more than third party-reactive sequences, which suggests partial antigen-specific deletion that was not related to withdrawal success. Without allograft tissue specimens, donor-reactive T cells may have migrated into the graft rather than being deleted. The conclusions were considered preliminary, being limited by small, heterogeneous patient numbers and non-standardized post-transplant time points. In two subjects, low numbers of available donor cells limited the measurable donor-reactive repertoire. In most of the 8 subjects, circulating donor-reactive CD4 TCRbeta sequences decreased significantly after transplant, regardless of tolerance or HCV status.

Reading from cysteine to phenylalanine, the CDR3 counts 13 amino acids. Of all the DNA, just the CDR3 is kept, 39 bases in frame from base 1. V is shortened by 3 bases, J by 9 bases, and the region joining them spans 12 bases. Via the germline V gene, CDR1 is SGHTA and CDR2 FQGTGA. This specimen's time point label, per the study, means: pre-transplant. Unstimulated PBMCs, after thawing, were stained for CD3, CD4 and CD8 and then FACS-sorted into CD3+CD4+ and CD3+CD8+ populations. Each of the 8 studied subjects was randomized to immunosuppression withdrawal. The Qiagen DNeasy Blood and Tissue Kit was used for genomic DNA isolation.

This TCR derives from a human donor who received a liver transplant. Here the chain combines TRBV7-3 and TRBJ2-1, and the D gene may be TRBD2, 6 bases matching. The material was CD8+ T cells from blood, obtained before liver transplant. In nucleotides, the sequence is TGTGCCAGCAGCTTGGGGAGGTCGGGTGAGCAGTTCTTC. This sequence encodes CASSLGRSGEQFF. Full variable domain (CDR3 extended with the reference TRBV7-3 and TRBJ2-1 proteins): GAGVSQTPSNKVTEKGKYVELRCDPISGHTALYWYRQSLGQGPEFLIYFQGTGAADDSGLPNDRFFAVRPEGSVSTLKIQRTERGDSAVYLCASSLGRSGEQFFGPGTRLTVL.